This T cell receptor beta chain was identified during a study of graft-versus-host responses after intestinal transplantation. Study information: Multivisceral, liver-intestinal, or isolated intestinal transplants were received by the recipients. Anti-thymocyte globulin served as induction for all recipients, who then took tacrolimus and steroids for 3 to 4 years.

Unmatched junction bases numbered 9, after V lost 1 base and J lost 2 bases. CDR3 length: 17 amino acids. Looked up from germline, CDR1 is LNHDA and CDR2 is SQIVND (reference sequence). Method: immunoSEQ multiplex PCR; TCRdb's copy keeps in-frame clones and lacks some. The table records about 80,000 clones, 92% of them present only once. The chain employs TRBV19 and TRBJ2-3; 7 positions agree with TRBD2. This receptor was obtained from a human patient who received an intestinal transplant, so some T cells may come from the graft donor. Material: PBMCs, obtained 98 days after intestinal transplantation. The CDR3 is CASSIVASGHFTDTQYF. CDR3 nucleotide sequence: TGTGCCAGTAGTATAGTGGCTAGCGGCCACTTCACAGATACGCAGTATTTT.